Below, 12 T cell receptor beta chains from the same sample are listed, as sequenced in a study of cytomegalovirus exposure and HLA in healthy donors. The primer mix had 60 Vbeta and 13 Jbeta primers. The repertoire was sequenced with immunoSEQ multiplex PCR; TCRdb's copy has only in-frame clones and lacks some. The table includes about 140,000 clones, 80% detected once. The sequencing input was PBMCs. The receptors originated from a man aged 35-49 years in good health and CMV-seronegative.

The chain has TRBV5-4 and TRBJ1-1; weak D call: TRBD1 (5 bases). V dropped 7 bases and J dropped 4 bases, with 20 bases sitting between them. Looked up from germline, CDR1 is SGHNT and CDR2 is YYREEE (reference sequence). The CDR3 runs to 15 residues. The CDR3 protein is CASSTRRGSGTEAFF. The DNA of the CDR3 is TGTGCCAGCTCCACTAGGAGGGGCTCCGGCACTGAAGCTTTCTTT.

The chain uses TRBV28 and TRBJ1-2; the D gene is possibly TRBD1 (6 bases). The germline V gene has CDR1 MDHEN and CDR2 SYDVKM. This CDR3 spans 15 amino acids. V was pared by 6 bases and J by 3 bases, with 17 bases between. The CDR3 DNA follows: TGTGCCAGCAGAATATCCGGGACAAGAGACTATGGCTACACCTTC. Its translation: CASRISGTRDYGYTF.

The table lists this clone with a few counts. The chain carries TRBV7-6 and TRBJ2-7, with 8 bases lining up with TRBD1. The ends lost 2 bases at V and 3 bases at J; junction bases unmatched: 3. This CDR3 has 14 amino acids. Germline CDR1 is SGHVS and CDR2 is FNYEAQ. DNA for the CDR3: TGTGCCAGCAGCTTATCGACAGGGGTCTACGAGCAGTACTTC. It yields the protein CASSLSTGVYEQYF.

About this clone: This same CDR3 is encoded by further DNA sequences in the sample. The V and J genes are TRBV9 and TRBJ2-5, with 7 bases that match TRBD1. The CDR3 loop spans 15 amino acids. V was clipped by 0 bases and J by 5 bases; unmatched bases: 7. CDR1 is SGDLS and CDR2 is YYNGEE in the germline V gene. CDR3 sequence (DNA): TGTGCCAGCAGCGTAGGGTCAGGGGGTCAGGAGACCCAGTACTTC. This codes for CASSVGSGGQETQYF.

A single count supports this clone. CDR3 sequence reads: CASSMDWDTEAFF. CDR3 in DNA: TGTGCCAGTAGTATGGACTGGGACACTGAAGCTTTCTTT. This chain connects TRBV19 to TRBJ1-1; no clear D gene. The V and J ends lost 3 bases and 3 bases respectively, with 8 bases between them. This CDR3 has 13 amino acids. Germline loops: CDR1 LNHDA, CDR2 SQIVND (reference sequence).

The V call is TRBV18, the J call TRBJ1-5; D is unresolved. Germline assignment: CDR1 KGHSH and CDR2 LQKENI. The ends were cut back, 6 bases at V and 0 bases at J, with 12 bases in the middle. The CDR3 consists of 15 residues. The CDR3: CASSRVTLSNQPQHF. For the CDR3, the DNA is TGTGCCAGCTCGAGGGTAACCCTTAGCAATCAGCCCCAGCATTTT.

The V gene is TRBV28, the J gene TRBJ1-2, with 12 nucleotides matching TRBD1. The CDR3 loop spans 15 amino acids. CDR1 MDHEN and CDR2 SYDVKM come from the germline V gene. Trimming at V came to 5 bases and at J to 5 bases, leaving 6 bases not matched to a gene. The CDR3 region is CASSPEGQGAYGYTF. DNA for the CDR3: TGTGCCAGCAGTCCCGAGGGACAGGGGGCGTATGGCTACACCTTC.

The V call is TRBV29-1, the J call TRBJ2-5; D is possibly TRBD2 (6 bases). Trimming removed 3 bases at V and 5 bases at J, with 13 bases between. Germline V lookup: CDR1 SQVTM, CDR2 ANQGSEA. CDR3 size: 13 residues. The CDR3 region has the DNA TGCAGCGTTGACGGGGGAATAGGGGAGACCCAGTACTTC. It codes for CSVDGGIGETQYF.

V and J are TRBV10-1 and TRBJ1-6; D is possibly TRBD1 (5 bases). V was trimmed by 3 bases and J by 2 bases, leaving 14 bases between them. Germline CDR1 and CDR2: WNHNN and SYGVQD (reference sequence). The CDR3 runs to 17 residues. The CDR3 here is CASSESSGNTYNSPLHF. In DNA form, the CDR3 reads TGCGCCAGCAGTGAATCGTCAGGGAATACCTATAATTCACCCCTCCACTTT.

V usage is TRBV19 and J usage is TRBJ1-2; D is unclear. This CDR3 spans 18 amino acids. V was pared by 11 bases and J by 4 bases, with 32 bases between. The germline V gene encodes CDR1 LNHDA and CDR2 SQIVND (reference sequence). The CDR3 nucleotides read TGTGCCCTCCTAGTAAGGCGGGAAGGGTCGGAGTCGGGCTATGGCTACACCTTC. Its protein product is CALLVRREGSESGYGYTF.

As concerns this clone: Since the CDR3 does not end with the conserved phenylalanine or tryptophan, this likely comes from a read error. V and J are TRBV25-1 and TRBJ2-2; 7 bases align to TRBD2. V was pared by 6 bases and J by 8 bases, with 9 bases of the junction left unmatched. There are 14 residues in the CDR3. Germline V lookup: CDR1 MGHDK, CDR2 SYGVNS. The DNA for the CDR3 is TGTGCCAGCAGAAATCCGGGGGGTTGGGGGGAGCTGTTTGTT. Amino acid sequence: CASRNPGGWGELFV.

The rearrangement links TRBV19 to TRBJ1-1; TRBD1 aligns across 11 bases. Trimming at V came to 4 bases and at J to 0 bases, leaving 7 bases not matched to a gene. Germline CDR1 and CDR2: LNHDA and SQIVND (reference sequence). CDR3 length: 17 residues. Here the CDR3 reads CASSTTDRGQVNTEAFF. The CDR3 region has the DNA TGTGCCAGTAGTACGACGGACAGGGGGCAGGTGAACACTGAAGCTTTCTTT.